Only a few counts were recorded for the clone carrying this T cell receptor beta chain. The antigen is not known. The CDR3 has 11 residues. Trimming shortened V by 0 bases and J by 5 bases, and 3 bases separated the two germline ends. CDR1 and CDR2 from the germline V gene are SGHRS and YFSETQ. The sample originates from a study of T cell clonotyping in hematopoietic cell transplantation. Study observations and caveats: Few recipient clonotypes overlapped donors; over 97% were de novo at given depth. Cells were unsorted, so CD4 and CD8 contributions were not separated.

Assay used: immunoSEQ multiplex PCR; TCRdb lists only in-frame clones, some missing. The sample carries about 11,000 clones, 46% recorded once. The input for sequencing was PBMCs, taken 30 days after allogeneic stem cell transplant. The receptor was isolated from a male patient in his fifties who had an allogeneic stem cell transplant from an unrelated donor, so the T cells may come from the graft donor. Some clones in this sample may be carry-over from other donors' samples. The J gene is TRBJ2-7, the V gene TRBV5-1; unclear D gene. CDR3 coding DNA: TGCGCCAGCAGCTTGGGGGACGAGCAGTACTTC. This sequence encodes CASSLGDEQYF.